This T cell receptor (beta chain) was captured by sequencing in a study of CD8 T cells in Susac syndrome. Points from the study as a whole: The authors acknowledged that the study's TCR sequencing and HLA analysis involved relatively few individuals.

Per germline, CDR1 SGDLS and CDR2 YYNGEE. CDR3 size: 14 residues. Trimming took 4 bases from V and 2 from J, leaving 10 bases between them. As to this clonotype: Its antigen is currently unknown.

From blood CD8+ and CD4+ T cells, TCR beta sequences were generated. Negative isolation yielded the CD8+ and CD4+ T cells, while FACS enriched the TEMRA cells. Random-hexamer reverse transcription was applied to about 0.45 to 1 ug RNA. A multiplex approach, immunoSEQ multiplex PCR, amplified TCR beta CDR3 across 54 Vbeta and 13 Jbeta. TCRdb reprocessed the immunoSEQ multiplex PCR reads via MiXCR and lists one record per CDR3 protein. This table holds 100,000 to 150,000 distinct CDR3 sequences, roughly 94% found once. The source material was CD4+ T cells from PBMCs. The receptor was isolated from a human donor in good health. The V and J genes are TRBV9 and TRBJ2-1; possible D gene TRBD1, 5 bases. Here the CDR3 DNA reads TGTGCCAGCAGCCCAGGGATCCCCTACAATGAGCAGTTCTTC. This codes for CASSPGIPYNEQFF.